Below are 30 T cell receptor beta chains sequenced from a single sample in a study of blood T cell repertoires in COVID-19. Clones were sequenced by immunoSEQ multiplex PCR, and TCRdb holds only the in-frame ones, with some missing. The data show about 73,000 clones, with approximately 80% seen just once and about 2.1% held by the top ten. The sample taken for sequencing was peripheral blood. The receptors originated from a man between 65 and 85 years old with COVID-19, enrolled during active disease.

The chain has TRBV7-3 and TRBJ2-1, with 7 bases identical to TRBD1. The CDR3 contains 14 residues. Germline V gives CDR1 SGHTA, CDR2 FQGTGA. V shed 4 bases and J 5 bases; nucleotides not matched to a gene: 5. This chain's CDR3 is CASSSQGTNNEQFF. DNA for the CDR3: TGTGCCAGCAGCTCACAGGGGACCAACAATGAGCAGTTCTTC. Full variable domain (rest looked up from reference TRBV7-3 and TRBJ2-1): GAGVSQTPSNKVTEKGKYVELRCDPISGHTALYWYRQSLGQGPEFLIYFQGTGAADDSGLPNDRFFAVRPEGSVSTLKIQRTERGDSAVYLCASSSQGTNNEQFFGPGTRLTVL.

The chain uses TRBV30 and TRBJ1-1; D not certain. V was trimmed by 5 bases and J by 6 bases, leaving 13 bases between them. The CDR3 is 12 residues long. Looked up from germline, CDR1 is GTSNPN and CDR2 is SVGIG (reference sequence). This CDR3 is CAWAGLYAEAFF. The CDR3 DNA reads TGTGCCTGGGCCGGACTATACGCTGAAGCTTTCTTT.

The chain joins TRBV27 to TRBJ1-5; D perhaps matches TRBD1 (6 bases). The CDR3 extends over 14 amino acids. Germline CDR1 and CDR2: MNHEY and SMNVEV (reference sequence). V lost 5 bases and J lost 0, with 8 bases in between. Written as DNA, the CDR3 is TGTGCCAGCAGTCAGGGGACTAGCAATCAGCCCCAGCATTTT. Translated, it gives CASSQGTSNQPQHF.

The chain has TRBV30 and TRBJ1-1, with D possibly matching TRBD1 (5 bases). V gave up 1 base and J gave up 3 bases, with 9 bases separating them. The CDR3 has 13 residues. Germline assignment: CDR1 GTSNPN and CDR2 SVGIG (reference sequence). DNA of the CDR3: TGTGCCTGGAGTGGAGACAGACACACTGAAGCTTTCTTT. This sequence encodes CAWSGDRHTEAFF.

This sequence joins TRBV5-1 and TRBJ1-6, with TRBD1 matching over 9 bases. V was pared by 4 bases and J by 8 bases, with 7 bases of the junction left unmatched. The CDR3 has 15 residues. Germline V CDR1 and CDR2: SGHRS, YFSETQ. The CDR3 loop is CASSTGQGNHSPLHF. CDR3 nucleotide sequence: TGCGCCAGCAGCACGGGACAGGGTAACCATTCACCCCTCCACTTT. Supplemented by reference TRBV5-1 and TRBJ1-6, the full variable domain reads KAGVTQTPRYLIKTRGQQVTLSCSPISGHRSVSWYQQTPGQGLQFLFEYFSETQRNKGNFPGRFSGRQFSNSRSEMNVSTLELGDSALYLCASSTGQGNHSPLHFGNGTRLTVT.

The genes are TRBV2 and TRBJ2-7; TRBD2 agrees at 12 bases. The CDR3 contains 18 residues. Germline V gene data show CDR1 as SNHLY and CDR2 as FYNNEI. After removal of 4 bases from V and 2 bases from J, the junction contained 12 bases not matched to a gene. The CDR3 nucleotides are TGTGCCAGCAGTGTTTTCCCTCCGCTAGCGGGAGGGACCTACGAGCAGTACTTC. Its protein product is CASSVFPPLAGGTYEQYF.

The chain links TRBV7-9 to TRBJ1-1; TRBD1 aligns across 12 bases. The CDR3 contains 18 residues. CDR1 is SEHNR, CDR2 FQNEAQ, per germline (reference sequence). Germline trimming cut 1 base from V and 6 bases from J; bases unmatched to any gene: 12. The CDR3: CASSLGYGTGGLVPEAFF. CDR3 sequence (DNA): TGTGCCAGCAGCTTAGGATACGGGACAGGGGGCTTAGTCCCTGAAGCTTTCTTT.

The chain is built from TRBV27 and TRBJ2-7; no reliable D call. CDR1 is MNHEY and CDR2 is SMNVEV in the germline V gene (reference sequence). The CDR3 extends over 17 amino acids. Trimming removed 5 bases from V and 4 bases from J, with 24 bases in between. CDR3 sequence: CASSPTPSSVLGYEQYF. The CDR3 DNA is TGTGCCAGCAGTCCCACGCCCTCCTCGGTTCTCGGTTACGAGCAGTACTTC.

The sample holds one count of this clone. The chain links TRBV6-5 to TRBJ2-2; 7 bases are shared with TRBD2. The junction had 8 bases not matched to a gene; V was cut back by 6 bases and J by 4 bases. The CDR3 consists of 15 residues. In germline, CDR1 is MNHEY, CDR2 SVGAGI. The CDR3 DNA is TGTGCCAGCAGGTATTCTGCGGGAGTCACCGGGGAGCTGTTTTTT. Translating it yields CASRYSAGVTGELFF.

This chain connects TRBV30 to TRBJ1-2; 8 nucleotides agree with TRBD1. Losses at the gene ends were 3 bases for V and 2 bases for J; bases not matched to a gene: 8. This CDR3 has 15 residues. Germline V gene data show CDR1 as GTSNPN and CDR2 as SVGIG (reference sequence). The DNA for the CDR3 is TGTGCCTGGAGCGGACAGGGCGAACGGAACTATGGCTACACCTTC. It specifies CAWSGQGERNYGYTF.

This chain connects TRBV5-4 to TRBJ1-1, with D unresolved. The CDR3 spans 14 residues. Trimming pared 0 bases from V and 9 bases from J, leaving 15 bases between. Germline lookup yields CDR1 SGHNT and CDR2 YYREEE (reference sequence). The CDR3: CASSLGGFGSKAFF. CDR3 bases: TGTGCCAGCAGCTTGGGCGGGTTTGGTTCGAAAGCTTTCTTT.

The chain joins TRBV30 to TRBJ2-2, with D possibly being TRBD2 (5 bases). Germline V gene data show CDR1 as GTSNPN and CDR2 as SVGIG (reference sequence). CDR3 size: 14 residues. The V end lost 2 bases, the J end lost 3 bases, and 10 bases lay between the germline ends. DNA of the CDR3: TGTGCCTGGAGTCGAGGGCTACACACCGGGGAGCTGTTTTTT. Encoded protein: CAWSRGLHTGELFF.

This clone was detected a few times. The CDR3 loop reads CATSDSQTEMFYGYTF. As DNA, the CDR3 is TGTGCCACCAGTGATTCGCAGACAGAGATGTTCTATGGCTACACCTTC. This rearrangement joins TRBV24-1 to TRBJ1-2; tentative D call: TRBD1 (5 bases). Trimming took 2 bases from V and 4 from J, leaving 16 bases between them. CDR1 and CDR2 (germline): KGHDR, SFDVKD. This CDR3 region has 16 residues.

The chain employs TRBV28 and TRBJ1-2; D is perhaps TRBD1 (5 bases). Trimming took 3 bases from V and 2 from J, leaving 10 bases between them. This CDR3 has 14 residues. The germline V gene has CDR1 MDHEN and CDR2 SYDVKM. CDR3 protein: CASSFRGTNYGYTF. The CDR3 DNA follows: TGTGCCAGCAGTTTTAGGGGCACCAACTATGGCTACACCTTC.

This sequence joins TRBV10-3 and TRBJ2-1; 7 nucleotides align to TRBD2. The V gene end was trimmed by 4 bases and the J gene end by 4 bases; junction bases not matched to a gene: 4. The V gene's germline CDR1 is ENHRY and CDR2 SYGVKD. This CDR3 has 14 amino acids. The CDR3 DNA sequence: TGTGCCATCAGTGGCGGGAGTTCGTACAATGAGCAGTTCTTC. Its translation: CAISGGSSYNEQFF.

In its sample, this clone was seen a few times. The gene calls are TRBV5-1 and TRBJ2-1; 12 bases are shared with TRBD2. V trimming: 3 bases; J trimming: 5 bases; junction bases outside the gene matches: 0. Germline-derived CDR1 and CDR2 are SGHRS and YFSETQ. The CDR3 totals 14 residues. The DNA for the CDR3 is TGCGCCAGCAGCTGGACTAGCGGGAACAATGAGCAGTTCTTC. Amino acids: CASSWTSGNNEQFF.

The rearrangement links TRBV5-8 to TRBJ2-5, with a weak D call TRBD1 (6 bases). Germline loops: CDR1 SGHTS, CDR2 YDEGEE. This CDR3 spans 13 amino acids. V lost 4 bases, J lost 2 bases, and 9 bases lay in between. CDR3 in amino acids: CASSRGQQETQYF. The CDR3 DNA follows: TGTGCCAGCAGCCGGGGACAACAAGAGACCCAGTACTTC. Filled out from reference TRBV5-8 and TRBJ2-5, the complete variable domain reads EAGVTQSPTHLIKTRGQQATLRCSPISGHTSVYWYQQALGLGLQFLLWYDEGEERNRGNFPPRFSGRQFPNYSSELNVNALELEDSALYLCASSRGQQETQYFGPGTRLLVL.

V and J are TRBV25-1 and TRBJ1-2; possible D gene TRBD1, 5 bases. This CDR3 spans 13 amino acids. Trimming removed 3 bases from V and 3 bases from J, with 8 bases in between. Germline V gives CDR1 MGHDK, CDR2 SYGVNS. CDR3: CASSDAGHYGYTF. The CDR3 DNA is TGTGCCAGCAGTGATGCAGGGCACTATGGCTACACCTTC.

This chain connects TRBV10-3 to TRBJ2-3; D is possibly TRBD1 (6 bases). Germline-derived CDR1 and CDR2 are ENHRY and SYGVKD. V lost 0 bases, J lost 0 bases, and 7 bases lay in between. The CDR3 length is 15 residues. CDR3 sequence: CAISESGTSTDTQYF. The CDR3 DNA sequence: TGTGCCATCAGTGAGTCGGGGACAAGCACAGATACGCAGTATTTT.

The chain is built from TRBV5-1 and TRBJ1-2, with TRBD1 matching 8 bases. The V gene's germline CDR1 is SGHRS and CDR2 YFSETQ. V lost 4 bases and J lost 4; bases outside the gene matches: 6. The CDR3 contains 14 residues. The CDR3 sequence: CASSIDRGGYGYTF. The CDR3 bases are TGCGCCAGCAGCATCGACAGGGGCGGCTATGGCTACACCTTC.

This clone showed up just a few times. The chain recombines TRBV11-2 with TRBJ2-5; D uncertain. Germline CDR1 is SGHAT and CDR2 is FQNNGV. The V and J ends lost 6 bases and 5 bases respectively, with 16 bases between them. The CDR3 runs to 14 residues. The CDR3 nucleotides read TGTGCCAGCAGTACTAACGGGTTCGGGGAGACCCAGTACTTC. Protein: CASSTNGFGETQYF.

With respect to this clone: Other DNA sequences in this specimen translate into the identical CDR3. This rearrangement joins TRBV7-3 to TRBJ2-7; 11 bases map to TRBD1. Trimming took 6 bases from V and 5 from J; bases not matched to a gene: 6. Germline-derived CDR1 and CDR2 are SGHTA and FQGTGA. This CDR3 contains 14 residues. The CDR3 protein is CASSAGTGGNEQYF. In DNA form, the CDR3 reads TGTGCCAGCAGTGCCGGGACAGGGGGGAACGAGCAGTACTTC.

The rearrangement uses TRBV5-6 and TRBJ2-2; D is ambiguous. V was trimmed by 1 base and J by 4 bases, leaving 11 bases between them. Germline V CDR1 and CDR2: SGHDT, YYEEEE. The CDR3 consists of 15 residues. The CDR3 region has the DNA TGTGCCAGCAGCTTGTACCCAGAGGTCACCGGGGAGCTGTTTTTT. The encoded protein is CASSLYPEVTGELFF.

The rearrangement joins TRBV5-8 to TRBJ2-7; D not certain. The CDR3 consists of 13 residues. In germline, CDR1 is SGHTS, CDR2 YDEGEE. Deletions cut 0 bases from V and 5 bases from J, with 9 bases between. The DNA for the CDR3 is TGTGCCAGCAGCTTGGACCGGGTCAACGAGCAGTACTTC. Protein: CASSLDRVNEQYF.

The J gene is TRBJ1-2, the V gene TRBV10-3, with TRBD1 as a possible D gene (5 bases). V was shortened by 4 bases and J by 3 bases, with 15 bases between the two germline ends. Germline assignment: CDR1 ENHRY and CDR2 SYGVKD. The CDR3 has 15 residues. CDR3 bases: TGTGCCATCAGTGCCCCAGGGCAACTTTACTATGGCTACACCTTC. This sequence encodes CAISAPGQLYYGYTF.

The chain's CDR3 is CATSRDPRRTANYGYTF. CDR3 in DNA: TGTGCCACCAGCAGAGATCCCCGCAGGACAGCTAACTATGGCTACACCTTC. The rearrangement joins TRBV15 to TRBJ1-2, with D possibly matching TRBD1 (6 bases). Trimming cost V 0 bases and J 0 bases, with 14 bases left between them. Germline assignment: CDR1 LNHNV and CDR2 YYDKDF (reference sequence). The CDR3 is made up of 17 amino acids.

CDR3 loop: CASSIQQGASSYEQYF. The CDR3 region has the DNA TGTGCCAGCAGTATCCAACAGGGGGCGAGCTCCTACGAGCAGTACTTC. This chain connects TRBV28 to TRBJ2-7; 9 positions agree with TRBD1. Germline values: CDR1 MDHEN, CDR2 SYDVKM. V gave up 5 bases and J gave up 0 bases; unmatched junction bases: 8. The length of the CDR3 is 16 residues.

V is TRBV4-3 and J is TRBJ2-7, with 10 bases that match TRBD2. The CDR3 spans 19 residues. After removal of 3 bases from V and 2 bases from J, the junction contained 16 bases not matched to a gene. Germline V gene sequence: CDR1 LGHNA, CDR2 YSLEER. This CDR3 reads CASSQKPRNSGRYPYEQYF. CDR3 nucleotide sequence: TGCGCCAGCAGCCAGAAACCGCGGAATAGCGGGAGGTACCCCTACGAGCAGTACTTC.

This rearrangement joins TRBV28 to TRBJ1-5, with 9 bases that match TRBD1. The CDR3 runs 15 residues. Trimming removed 6 bases from V and 6 bases from J; junction bases left unmatched: 9. Per germline, CDR1 MDHEN and CDR2 SYDVKM. CDR3 protein: CASSLGTGMVQPQHF. CDR3 bases: TGTGCCAGCAGCCTAGGGACAGGGATGGTTCAGCCCCAGCATTTT.

The J gene is TRBJ1-5, the V gene TRBV6-5; D is undetermined. CDR3 length: 14 residues. Germline loops: CDR1 MNHEY, CDR2 SVGAGI. The ends were cut back, 6 bases at V and 4 bases at J, with 13 bases in the middle. The CDR3 region is CASSYTRANQPQHF. CDR3 nucleotide sequence: TGTGCCAGCAGCTATACTAGAGCAAATCAGCCCCAGCATTTT.